The 14 T cell receptor beta chains in this list originate from one sample, sequenced in a study of shared clonotypes between healthy human individuals. Sequencing was performed with immunoSEQ multiplex PCR; in TCRdb, only in-frame clones are kept and a portion is missing. The top ten clones hold roughly 0.13% of a sample with a few million clones, nearly 97% of them seen once. Sequences were obtained from naive CD4+ T cells sorted from blood. Subset given: CD45RA+ positively selected. The receptors stem from a man aged 18 to 35 in good health.

This chain links TRBV4-1 with TRBJ2-3; 10 bases are shared with TRBD2. V was pared by 0 bases and J by 6 bases, with 9 bases of the junction left unmatched. Germline loops: CDR1 MGHRA, CDR2 YSYEKL. CDR3 length equals 17 residues. CDR3 nucleotide sequence: TGCGCCAGCAGCCAAGATGCCAGCGGGGGGGCTCTGGATACGCAGTATTTT. Its translation is CASSQDASGGALDTQYF.

Concerning this clone: The sample contains more than one DNA sequence encoding this CDR3. V usage is TRBV5-1 and J usage is TRBJ1-1, with D possibly being TRBD1 (6 bases). V was cut by 2 bases and J by 5 bases, with 7 bases left in between. From germline, CDR1 is SGHRS and CDR2 YFSETQ. The CDR3 length is 12 residues. Here the CDR3 DNA reads TGCGCCAGCAGCTTACAGGGTACTGAAGCTTTCTTT. Protein product: CASSLQGTEAFF.

The chain carries TRBV5-1 and TRBJ2-3, with 7 bases that match TRBD2. Germline lookup yields CDR1 SGHRS and CDR2 YFSETQ. The CDR3 length is 16 residues. V was clipped by 4 bases and J by 0 bases; unmatched bases: 8. CDR3 in DNA: TGCGCCAGCAGCACCTATAGCGGGTCTAGCACAGATACGCAGTATTTT. Protein sequence: CASSTYSGSSTDTQYF.

This clone was detected only once. The V call is TRBV19, the J call TRBJ2-1; 8 positions match TRBD2. The germline V gene encodes CDR1 LNHDA and CDR2 SQIVND (reference sequence). The J segment lost 4 bases and the V segment lost 1 base, leaving 12 bases of the junction unmatched. The CDR3 spans 18 residues. The CDR3 loop is CASSIGLLGRGEYNEQFF. Here the CDR3 DNA reads TGTGCCAGTAGTATAGGGCTCCTTGGGCGGGGGGAATACAATGAGCAGTTCTTC. The full variable domain, rest sourced from reference TRBV19 and TRBJ2-1, is DGGITQSPKYLFRKEGQNVTLSCEQNLNHDAMYWYRQDPGQGLRLIYYSQIVNDFQKGDIAEGYSVSREKKESFPLTVTSAQKNPTAFYLCASSIGLLGRGEYNEQFFGPGTRLTVL.

The chain carries TRBV6-6 and TRBJ1-1, with D perhaps TRBD1 (5 bases). This CDR3 spans 14 amino acids. The V end was cut by 4 bases, the J end by 3 bases, with 12 bases between. Germline V gene lookup returns CDR1 MNHNY and CDR2 SVGAGI (reference sequence). CDR3 sequence reads: CASSLRGRDTEAFF. CDR3 nucleotides: TGTGCCAGCAGTTTGAGGGGTAGGGACACTGAAGCTTTCTTT.

The chain joins TRBV19 to TRBJ2-3, with D possibly TRBD1 on 6 matching bases. CDR1 is LNHDA and CDR2 is SQIVND in the germline V gene (reference sequence). The CDR3 totals 13 residues. V was trimmed by 8 bases and J by 2 bases, leaving 11 bases between them. The CDR3 sequence: CASSPGHTDTQYF. CDR3 nucleotides: TGTGCCAGTTCCCCGGGACACACAGATACGCAGTATTTT.

The J gene is TRBJ2-3, the V gene TRBV27; 10 positions agree with TRBD1. This CDR3 is built from 15 residues. CDR1 and CDR2 from the germline V gene are MNHEY and SMNVEV (reference sequence). V shed 6 bases and J 6 bases; nucleotides not matched to a gene: 9. CDR3 sequence: CASRSTRTGGDTQYF. The CDR3, as DNA: TGTGCCAGCAGGTCAACGAGGACAGGGGGGGATACGCAGTATTTT.

The chain recombines TRBV10-1 with TRBJ2-3; possibly TRBD1 for D (5 bases). Germline V gene data show CDR1 as WNHNN and CDR2 as SYGVQD (reference sequence). The CDR3 has 14 amino acids. The ends were cut back, 6 bases at V and 2 bases at J, with 12 bases in the middle. CDR3 DNA: TGCGCCAGCAGAGGACAATCGCCCACAGATACGCAGTATTTT. Protein product: CASRGQSPTDTQYF.

The chain employs TRBV6-1 and TRBJ1-2; D might be TRBD1 (5 bases). This CDR3 comprises 14 residues. Per germline, CDR1 MNHNS and CDR2 SASEGT. Deletions cut 0 bases from V and 4 bases from J, with 9 bases between. CDR3 bases: TGTGCCAGCAGTGAAGCTCGGGGCCCCTATGGCTACACCTTC. This codes for CASSEARGPYGYTF.

In the case of this clone: Other DNA sequences in this sample translate to the same CDR3. The chain carries TRBV5-1 and TRBJ2-7; the match to TRBD2 covers 9 bases. Per the germline V gene, CDR1 is SGHRS and CDR2 is YFSETQ. There are 15 residues in the CDR3. V was pared by 2 bases and J by 6 bases, with 9 bases of the junction left unmatched. CDR3 nucleotide sequence: TGCGCCAGCAGCTTTTCTAGCGGGGTAAAAAGCGAGCAGTACTTC. As protein: CASSFSSGVKSEQYF.

The count of this clone is one. The chain uses TRBV10-2 and TRBJ2-5, with 8 bases identical to TRBD2. Germline CDR1 WSHSY, CDR2 SAAADI. After removal of 0 bases from V and 5 bases from J, the junction contained 8 bases not matched to a gene. This CDR3 spans 16 amino acids. The CDR3 sequence: CASSESAGGSRETQYF. The CDR3 nucleotides are TGCGCCAGCAGTGAGTCGGCGGGGGGTTCACGGGAGACCCAGTACTTC.

This clone was found once. This chain connects TRBV5-4 to TRBJ2-3, with TRBD1 identical over 12 bases. Germline loops: CDR1 SGHNT, CDR2 YYREEE (reference sequence). The CDR3 loop spans 13 amino acids. The junction had 3 bases not matched to a gene; V was cut back by 7 bases and J by 6 bases. DNA of the CDR3: TGTGCCAGCTCGGGACAGGGGGCGGATACGCAGTATTTT. This sequence encodes CASSGQGADTQYF.

Concerning this clone itself: This specimen includes other DNA sequences encoding the same CDR3. The rearrangement uses TRBV5-1 and TRBJ2-5, with 9 positions matching TRBD2. The CDR3 contains 14 residues. The J segment lost 5 bases and the V segment lost 2 bases, leaving 4 bases of the junction unmatched. Germline loops: CDR1 SGHRS, CDR2 YFSETQ. The CDR3 DNA sequence: TGCGCCAGCAGCTTAGCTAGCGGGGAGGAGACCCAGTACTTC. The encoded protein is CASSLASGEETQYF. The entire variable domain, with the rest obtained from reference TRBV5-1 and TRBJ2-5, is as follows: KAGVTQTPRYLIKTRGQQVTLSCSPISGHRSVSWYQQTPGQGLQFLFEYFSETQRNKGNFPGRFSGRQFSNSRSEMNVSTLELGDSALYLCASSLASGEETQYFGPGTRLLVL.

DNA for the CDR3: TGCGCCAGCAGCCGCCTGGCCCGACAGGGGGAAGCTGGAAACACCATATATTTT. This translates into CASSRLARQGEAGNTIYF. V gene TRBV4-1 combines with J gene TRBJ1-3; 9 positions match TRBD1. V was clipped by 4 bases and J by 2 bases; unmatched bases: 12. The CDR3 loop spans 18 amino acids. Germline lookup yields CDR1 MGHRA and CDR2 YSYEKL.